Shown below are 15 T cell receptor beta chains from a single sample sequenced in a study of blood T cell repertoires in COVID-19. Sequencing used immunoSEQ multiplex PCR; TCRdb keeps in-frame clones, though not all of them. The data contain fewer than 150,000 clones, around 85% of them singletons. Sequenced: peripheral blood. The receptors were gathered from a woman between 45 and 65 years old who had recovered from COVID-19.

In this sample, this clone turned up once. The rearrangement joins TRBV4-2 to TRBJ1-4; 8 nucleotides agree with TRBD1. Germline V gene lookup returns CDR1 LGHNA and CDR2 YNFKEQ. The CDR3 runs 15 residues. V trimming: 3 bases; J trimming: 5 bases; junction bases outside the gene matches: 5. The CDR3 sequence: CASSQTGQVNEKLFF. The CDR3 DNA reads TGTGCCAGCAGCCAGACGGGACAGGTGAATGAAAAACTGTTTTTT.

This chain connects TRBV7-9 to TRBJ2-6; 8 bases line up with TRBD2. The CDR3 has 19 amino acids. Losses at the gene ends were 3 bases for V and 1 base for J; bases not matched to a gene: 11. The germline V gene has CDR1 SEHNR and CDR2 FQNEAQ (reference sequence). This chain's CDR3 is CASSLFAGLVPSGANVLTF. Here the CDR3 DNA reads TGTGCCAGCAGCTTGTTCGCGGGACTAGTGCCTTCTGGGGCCAACGTCCTGACTTTC. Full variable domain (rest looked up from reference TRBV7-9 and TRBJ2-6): DTGVSQNPRHKITKRGQNVTFRCDPISEHNRLYWYRQTLGQGPEFLTYFQNEAQLEKSRLLSDRFSAERPKGSFSTLEIQRTEQGDSAMYLCASSLFAGLVPSGANVLTFGAGSRLTVL.

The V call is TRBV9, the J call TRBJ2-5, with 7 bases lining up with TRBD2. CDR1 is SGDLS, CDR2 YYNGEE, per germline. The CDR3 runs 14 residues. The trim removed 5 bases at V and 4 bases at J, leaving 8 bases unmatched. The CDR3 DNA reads TGTGCCAGCAGAGGTGCGGGAGAACGAGAGACCCAGTACTTC. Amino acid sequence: CASRGAGERETQYF.

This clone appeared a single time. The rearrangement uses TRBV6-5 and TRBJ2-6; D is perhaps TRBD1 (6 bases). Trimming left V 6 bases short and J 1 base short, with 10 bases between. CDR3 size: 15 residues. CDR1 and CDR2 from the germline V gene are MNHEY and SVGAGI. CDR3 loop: CASRPDRSGANVLTF. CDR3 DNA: TGTGCCAGCAGACCAGACAGGTCTGGGGCCAACGTCCTGACTTTC.

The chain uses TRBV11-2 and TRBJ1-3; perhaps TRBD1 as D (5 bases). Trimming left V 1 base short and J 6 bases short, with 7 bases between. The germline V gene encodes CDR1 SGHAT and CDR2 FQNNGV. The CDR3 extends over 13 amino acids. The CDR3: CASSLAGVNTIYF. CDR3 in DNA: TGTGCCAGCAGCTTAGCGGGGGTAAACACCATATATTTT. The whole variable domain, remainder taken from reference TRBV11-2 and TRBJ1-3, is EAGVAQSPRYKIIEKRQSVAFWCNPISGHATLYWYQQILGQGPKLLIQFQNNGVVDDSQLPKDRFSAERLKGVDSTLKIQPAKLEDSAVYLCASSLAGVNTIYFGEGSWLTVV.

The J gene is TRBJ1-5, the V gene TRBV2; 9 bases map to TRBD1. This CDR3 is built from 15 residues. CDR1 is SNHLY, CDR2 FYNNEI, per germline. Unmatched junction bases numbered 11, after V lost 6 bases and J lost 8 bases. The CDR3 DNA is TGTGCCAGCAGGGGGGACAGGGTGGCTCTTAAGCCCCAGCATTTT. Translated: CASRGDRVALKPQHF. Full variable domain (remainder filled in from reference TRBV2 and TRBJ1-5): EPEVTQTPSHQVTQMGQEVILRCVPISNHLYFYWYRQILGQKVEFLVSFYNNEISEKSEIFDDQFSVERPDGSNFTLKIRSTKLEDSAMYFCASRGDRVALKPQHFGDGTRLSIL.

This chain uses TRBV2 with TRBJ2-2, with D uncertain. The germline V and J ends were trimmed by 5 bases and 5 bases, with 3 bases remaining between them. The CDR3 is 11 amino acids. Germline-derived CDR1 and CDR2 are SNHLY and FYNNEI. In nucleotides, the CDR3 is TGTGCCAGCAGTTTAACCGGGGAGCTGTTTTTT. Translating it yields CASSLTGELFF.

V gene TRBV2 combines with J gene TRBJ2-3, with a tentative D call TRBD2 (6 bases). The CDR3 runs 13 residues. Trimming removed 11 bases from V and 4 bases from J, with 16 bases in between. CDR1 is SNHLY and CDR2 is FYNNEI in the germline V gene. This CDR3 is CAGAGHSADTQYF. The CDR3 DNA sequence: TGTGCCGGGGCGGGGCACTCCGCAGATACGCAGTATTTT.

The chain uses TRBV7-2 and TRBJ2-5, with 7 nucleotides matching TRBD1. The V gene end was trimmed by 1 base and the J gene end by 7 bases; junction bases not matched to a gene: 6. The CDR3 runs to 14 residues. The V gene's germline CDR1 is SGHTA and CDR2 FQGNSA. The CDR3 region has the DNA TGTGCCAGCAGCTTAGGCAGGGGGTTCGTGACCCAGTACTTC. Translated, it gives CASSLGRGFVTQYF.

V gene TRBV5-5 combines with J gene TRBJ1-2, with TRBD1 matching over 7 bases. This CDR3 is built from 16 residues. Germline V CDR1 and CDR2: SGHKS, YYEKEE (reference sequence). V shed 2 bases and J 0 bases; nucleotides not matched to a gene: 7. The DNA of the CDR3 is TGTGCCAGCAGCTTTCAGACAGGGAGAGCTAACTATGGCTACACCTTC. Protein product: CASSFQTGRANYGYTF.

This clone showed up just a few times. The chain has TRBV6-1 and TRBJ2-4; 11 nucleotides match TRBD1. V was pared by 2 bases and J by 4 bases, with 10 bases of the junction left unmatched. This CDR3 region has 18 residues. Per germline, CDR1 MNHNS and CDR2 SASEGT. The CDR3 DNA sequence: TGTGCCAGCAGTGAAAACTCCGGGACAGGGGGTCAAAAAAACATTCAGTACTTC. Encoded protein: CASSENSGTGGQKNIQYF.

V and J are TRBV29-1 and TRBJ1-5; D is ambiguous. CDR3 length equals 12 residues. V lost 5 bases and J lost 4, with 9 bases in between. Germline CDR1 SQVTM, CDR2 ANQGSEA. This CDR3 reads CSVRDLNQPQHF. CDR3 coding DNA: TGCAGCGTTCGGGATCTAAATCAGCCCCAGCATTTT.

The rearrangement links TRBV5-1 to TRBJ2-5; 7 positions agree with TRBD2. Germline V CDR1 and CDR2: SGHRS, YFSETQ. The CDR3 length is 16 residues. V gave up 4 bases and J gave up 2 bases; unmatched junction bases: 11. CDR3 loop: CASSRGDYPKQETQYF. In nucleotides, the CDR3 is TGCGCCAGCAGCCGGGGGGACTACCCAAAACAAGAGACCCAGTACTTC.

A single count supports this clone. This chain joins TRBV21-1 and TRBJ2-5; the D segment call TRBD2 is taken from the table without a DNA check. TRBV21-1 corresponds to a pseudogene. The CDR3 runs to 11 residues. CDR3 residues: CASRGEETQYF. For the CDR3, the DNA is TGTGCCAGCCGGGGGGAAGAGACCCAGTACTTC.

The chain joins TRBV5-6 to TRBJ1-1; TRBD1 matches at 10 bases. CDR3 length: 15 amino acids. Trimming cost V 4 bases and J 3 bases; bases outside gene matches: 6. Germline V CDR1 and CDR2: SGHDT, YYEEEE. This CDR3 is CASSLPDRGHTEAFF. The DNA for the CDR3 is TGTGCCAGCAGCCTCCCCGACAGGGGGCACACTGAAGCTTTCTTT.